A selection of T cell receptor beta chains follows, all from one sample in a study of cytomegalovirus exposure and HLA in healthy donors. Only in-frame clones appear in the TCRdb table, and some are missing; sequencing was by immunoSEQ multiplex PCR. In the table there are roughly 150,000 clones, over 60% of which are singletons. Sequenced material: PBMCs. These receptors were collected from a male donor in good health and CMV-seronegative. Each CDR3 is given with its conserved first and last residue. A D gene is named only where the DNA matches it firmly. Clone size, where shown, is once, few, many, or a class for clones that have expanded.

d_call	j_call	v_call	clone_size	cdr3_aa	cdr3_nt
.	TRBJ2-3	TRBV29-1	.	CSLLTGTDTQYF	TGCAGCCTATTGACAGGTACAGATACGCAGTATTTT
.	TRBJ2-7	TRBV11-1	few	CASSMGGALNEQYF	TGTGCCAGCAGCATGGGGGGGGCGTTGAACGAGCAGTACTTC
TRBD1	TRBJ2-2	TRBV19	.	CASGKTGTGSTGELFF	TGTGCCAGTGGCAAGACCGGGACAGGGAGCACCGGGGAGCTGTTTTTT
.	TRBJ1-2	TRBV19	.	CASSGSPRRGDYGYTF	TGTGCCAGTAGCGGGAGCCCCAGGAGGGGCGACTATGGCTACACCTTC
.	TRBJ2-1	TRBV18	.	CASSPTSSTLGNEQFF	TGTGCCAGCTCACCTACCAGCTCCACCCTCGGGAATGAGCAGTTCTTC
TRBD1	TRBJ1-2	TRBV7-9	.	CASLETGQGDGYTF	TGTGCCAGCTTAGAGACAGGGCAAGGGGATGGCTACACCTTC
.	TRBJ1-6	TRBV30	.	CAWSVQGSSYNSPLHF	TGTGCCTGGAGTGTACAGGGCAGCTCCTATAATTCACCCCTCCACTTT
TRBD2	TRBJ2-3	TRBV28	.	CASSLIEPSGRGFTDTQYF	TGTGCCAGCAGTTTAATTGAGCCAAGCGGGAGAGGTTTTACAGATACGCAGTATTTT
.	TRBJ1-4	TRBV6-1	.	CASSEGADEKLFF	TGTGCCAGCAGTGAGGGGGCTGATGAAAAACTGTTTTTT
.	TRBJ2-1	TRBV5-1	.	CASSLAPSREQFF	TGCGCCAGCAGCTTGGCTCCCTCGAGGGAGCAGTTCTTC
.	TRBJ2-3	TRBV18	few	CASSPEESDTQYF	TGTGCCAGCTCACCAGAGGAAAGTGATACGCAGTATTTT
.	TRBJ2-3	TRBV7-9	.	CASSLTSKETDTQYF	TGTGCCAGCAGCTTAACTAGCAAGGAGACAGATACGCAGTATTTT
.	TRBJ1-1	TRBV5-5	.	CASSALLNSNTEAFF	TGTGCCAGCAGCGCACTTCTTAATTCGAACACTGAAGCTTTCTTT
TRBD1	TRBJ2-2	TRBV7-2	.	CASSITGGSPGELFF	TGTGCCAGCAGCATCACAGGGGGCTCGCCCGGGGAGCTGTTTTTT
TRBD1	TRBJ1-4	TRBV19	.	CASSTRGQLGEKLFF	TGTGCCAGTAGTACCAGGGGGCAATTGGGTGAAAAACTGTTTTTT
TRBD2	TRBJ2-1	TRBV19	.	CATRLAGGRGNEQFF	TGTGCCACCAGACTAGCGGGAGGGCGAGGGAATGAGCAGTTCTTC
TRBD2	TRBJ2-1	TRBV11-2	.	CASSYLTGLAGVGEQFF	TGTGCCAGCAGCTATCTCACCGGACTAGCGGGAGTAGGTGAGCAGTTCTTC
.	TRBJ1-1	TRBV19	.	CASSIPRGNTEAFF	TGTGCCAGTAGTATCCCCAGGGGGAACACTGAAGCTTTCTTT
TRBD1	TRBJ2-1	TRBV7-9	.	CASSFMTGVDEQFF	TGTGCCAGCAGCTTCATGACAGGGGTCGATGAGCAGTTCTTC
.	TRBJ1-3	TRBV5-8	few	CASSLGQFSGNTIYF	TGTGCCAGCAGCTTGGGTCAGTTCTCTGGAAACACCATATATTTT
TRBD2	TRBJ2-1	TRBV9	.	CASSVLSLAGGNEQFF	TGTGCCAGCAGCGTATTGTCTCTAGCGGGAGGCAATGAGCAGTTCTTC
TRBD2	TRBJ2-1	TRBV7-2	.	CSSSTSGGDPNEQFF	TGTTCCAGCAGCACTAGCGGGGGGGACCCCAATGAGCAGTTCTTC
TRBD1	TRBJ1-2	TRBV6-5	few	CATAQGPQLYGYTF	TGTGCCACCGCACAGGGGCCCCAGCTGTATGGCTACACCTTC
TRBD2	TRBJ2-5	TRBV5-4	.	CASRSGLAGGETQYF	TGTGCCAGCAGGTCGGGACTAGCCGGAGGAGAGACCCAGTACTTC
.	TRBJ2-3	TRBV7-2	.	CASSLGQSDTQYF	TGTGCCAGCAGCTTAGGACAATCAGATACGCAGTATTTT
.	TRBJ2-1	TRBV18	.	CASSPRTRSHNEQFF	TGTGCCAGCTCACCAAGGACAAGGTCCCACAATGAGCAGTTCTTC
TRBD1	TRBJ1-1	TRBV2	.	CASRGQGATEAFF	TGTGCCAGCAGGGGACAGGGGGCCACTGAAGCTTTCTTT
TRBD1	TRBJ1-2	TRBV18	.	CASSPPETGWVEGYTF	TGTGCCAGCTCACCACCCGAGACAGGGTGGGTAGAAGGCTACACCTTC
.	TRBJ2-3	TRBV4-2	.	CASSQDTAGGTDTQYF	TGTGCCAGCAGCCAAGACACAGCGGGTGGGACAGATACGCAGTATTTT
.	TRBJ1-2	TRBV19	.	CASSSRDNNYGYTF	TGTGCCAGTAGTTCCCGGGACAATAACTATGGCTACACCTTC
.	TRBJ1-4	TRBV2	few	CASTERTATNEKLFF	TGTGCCAGCACCGAGAGGACAGCAACTAATGAAAAACTGTTTTTT
.	TRBJ1-2	TRBV6-1	.	CASSLRQTPDTF	TGTGCCAGCAGTCTACGACAGACTCCTGACACCTTC
TRBD2	TRBJ2-3	TRBV6-6	.	CASAGGDGTDTQYF	TGTGCCAGCGCGGGGGGAGACGGCACAGATACGCAGTATTTT
.	TRBJ1-2	TRBV6-5	few	CASTRTKGTYGYTF	TGTGCCAGCACCAGGACTAAGGGGACCTATGGCTACACCTTC
.	TRBJ2-3	TRBV9	.	CASSVGTIPDTQYF	TGTGCCAGCAGCGTAGGGACTATCCCAGATACGCAGTATTTT
TRBD1	TRBJ1-4	TRBV27	.	CASSLRRDSNEKLFF	TGTGCCAGCAGTTTGAGAAGGGACAGTAATGAAAAACTGTTTTTT
.	TRBJ2-1	TRBV7-3	few	CASSSGQGLSYNEQFF	TGTGCCAGCAGCTCGGGGCAGGGACTCTCCTACAATGAGCAGTTCTTC
TRBD1	TRBJ1-5	TRBV2	.	CASSETDRAQPQHF	TGTGCCAGCAGTGAAACTGACAGGGCACAGCCCCAGCATTTT
TRBD1	TRBJ1-4	TRBV6-5	.	CASSYSRDRGNEKLFF	TGTGCCAGCAGTTACTCGCGGGACAGGGGAAATGAAAAACTGTTTTTT
TRBD1	TRBJ2-7	TRBV7-6	.	CATAIGGLRNEQYF	TGTGCCACCGCTATAGGGGGCTTACGGAACGAGCAGTACTTC
TRBD1	TRBJ1-1	TRBV9	once	CASSGTQGDTEAFF	TGTGCCAGCAGCGGAACCCAGGGGGACACTGAAGCTTTCTTT
TRBD1	TRBJ1-6	TRBV6-5	.	CASSPGQGGSPLHF	TGTGCCAGCAGCCCTGGACAGGGAGGATCACCCCTCCACTTT
TRBD2	TRBJ2-5	TRBV5-6	.	CASSWGLALTSGTQYF	TGTGCCAGCAGCTGGGGACTAGCGCTAACCTCGGGGACCCAGTACTTC
TRBD1	TRBJ2-7	TRBV30	.	CAWSVQQGEYF	TGTGCCTGGAGTGTACAGCAGGGGGAATACTTC
.	TRBJ2-1	TRBV5-6	.	CASSPGTSRGEQFF	TGTGCCAGCAGCCCCGGGACCTCCAGGGGTGAGCAGTTCTTC
.	TRBJ1-2	TRBV6-1	.	CASSEFTGSSYTF	TGTGCCAGCTCTGAATTCACGGGGAGTAGCTACACCTTC
TRBD1	TRBJ2-7	TRBV11-2	.	CASSSPGQDTYEQYF	TGTGCCAGCAGCTCCCCGGGACAGGATACCTACGAGCAGTACTTC
.	TRBJ1-1	TRBV11-2	few	CASSRREGPGAFF	TGTGCCAGCAGCCGACGCGAGGGCCCGGGGGCTTTCTTT
.	TRBJ1-2	TRBV7-2	.	CASSLGSGANYGYTF	TGTGCCAGCAGCTTAGGATCGGGAGCTAACTATGGCTACACCTTC
.	TRBJ1-1	TRBV18	.	CASSSIGGRGMNTEAFF	TGTGCCAGCTCATCCATAGGGGGACGGGGTATGAACACTGAAGCTTTCTTT
.	TRBJ1-2	TRBV28	.	CASSTLSPYGYTF	TGTGCCAGCAGTACTCTTAGTCCTTATGGCTACACCTTC
TRBD1	TRBJ1-1	TRBV27	.	CASRGTGRTEAFF	TGTGCCAGCAGGGGGACAGGGAGGACTGAAGCTTTCTTT
.	TRBJ2-6	TRBV30	.	CAWNKEWGANVLTF	TGTGCCTGGAATAAGGAGTGGGGGGCCAACGTCCTGACTTTC